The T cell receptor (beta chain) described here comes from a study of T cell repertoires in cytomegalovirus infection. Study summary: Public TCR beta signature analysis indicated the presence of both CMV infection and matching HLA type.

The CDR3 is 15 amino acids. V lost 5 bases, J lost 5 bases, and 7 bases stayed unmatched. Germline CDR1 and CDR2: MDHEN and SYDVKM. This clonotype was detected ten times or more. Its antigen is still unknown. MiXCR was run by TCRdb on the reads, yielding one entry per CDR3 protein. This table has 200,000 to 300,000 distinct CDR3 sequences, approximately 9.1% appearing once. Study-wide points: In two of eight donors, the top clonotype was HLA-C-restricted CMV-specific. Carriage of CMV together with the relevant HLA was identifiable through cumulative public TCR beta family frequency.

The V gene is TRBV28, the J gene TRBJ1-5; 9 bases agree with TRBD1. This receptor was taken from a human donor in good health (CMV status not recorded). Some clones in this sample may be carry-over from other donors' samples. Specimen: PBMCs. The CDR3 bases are TGTGCCAGCAGTGACCAGACAGGGGGTTATCAGCCCCAGCATTTT. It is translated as CASSDQTGGYQPQHF.